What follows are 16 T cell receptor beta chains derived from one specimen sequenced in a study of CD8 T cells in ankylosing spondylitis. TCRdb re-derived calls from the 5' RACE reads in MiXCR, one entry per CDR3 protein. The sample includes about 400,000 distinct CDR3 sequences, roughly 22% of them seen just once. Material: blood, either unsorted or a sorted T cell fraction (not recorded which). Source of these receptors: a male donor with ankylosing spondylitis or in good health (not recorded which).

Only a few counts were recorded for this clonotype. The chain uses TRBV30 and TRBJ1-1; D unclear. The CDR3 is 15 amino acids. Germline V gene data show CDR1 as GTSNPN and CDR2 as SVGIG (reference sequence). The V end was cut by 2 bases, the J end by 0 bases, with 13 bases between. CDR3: CAWSPQLQLNTEAFF. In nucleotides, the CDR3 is TGTGCCTGGAGTCCGCAACTTCAGCTGAACACTGAAGCTTTCTTT.

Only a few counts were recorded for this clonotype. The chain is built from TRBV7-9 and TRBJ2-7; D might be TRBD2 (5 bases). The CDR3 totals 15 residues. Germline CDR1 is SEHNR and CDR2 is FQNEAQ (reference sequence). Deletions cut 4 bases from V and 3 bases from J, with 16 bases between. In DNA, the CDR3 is TGTGCCAGCAGCTCCCCTAGCACCGGAAACTACGAGCAGTACTTC. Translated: CASSSPSTGNYEQYF.

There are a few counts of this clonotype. CDR3 sequence (DNA): TGCAGTGCTAGTCGAGGCATAATGAACACTGAAGCTTTCTTT. Amino acids: CSASRGIMNTEAFF. The J gene is TRBJ1-1, the V gene TRBV20-1; D not resolved. The V gene's germline CDR1 is DFQATT and CDR2 SNEGSKA (reference sequence). V was cut by 3 bases and J by 0 bases, with 11 bases left in between. The CDR3 extends over 14 amino acids.

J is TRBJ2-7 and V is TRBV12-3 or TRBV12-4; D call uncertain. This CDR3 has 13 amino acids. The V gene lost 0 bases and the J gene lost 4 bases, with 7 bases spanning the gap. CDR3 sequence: CASSLALVYEQYF. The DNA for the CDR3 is TGTGCCAGCAGTTTAGCGCTGGTGTACGAGCAGTACTTC.

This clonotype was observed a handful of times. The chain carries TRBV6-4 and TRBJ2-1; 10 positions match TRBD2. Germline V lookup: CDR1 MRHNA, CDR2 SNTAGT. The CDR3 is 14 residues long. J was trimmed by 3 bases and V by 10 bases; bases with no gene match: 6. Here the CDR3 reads CATFSGGIYNEQFF. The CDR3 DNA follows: TGTGCCACCTTTAGCGGGGGGATCTACAATGAGCAGTTCTTC.

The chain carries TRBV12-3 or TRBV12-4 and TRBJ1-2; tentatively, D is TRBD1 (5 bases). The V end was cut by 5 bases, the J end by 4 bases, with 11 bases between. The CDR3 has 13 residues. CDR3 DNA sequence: TGTGCCAGCAGTCCACCAGGGCGCTATGGCTACACCTTC. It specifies CASSPPGRYGYTF.

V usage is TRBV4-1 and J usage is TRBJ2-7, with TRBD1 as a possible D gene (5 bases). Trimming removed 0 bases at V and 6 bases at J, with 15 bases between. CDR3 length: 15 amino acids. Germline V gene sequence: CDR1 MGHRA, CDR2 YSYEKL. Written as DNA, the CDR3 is TGCGCCAGCAGCCAAGAAGGAACCAGGGATCTCGAGCAGTACTTC. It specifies CASSQEGTRDLEQYF.

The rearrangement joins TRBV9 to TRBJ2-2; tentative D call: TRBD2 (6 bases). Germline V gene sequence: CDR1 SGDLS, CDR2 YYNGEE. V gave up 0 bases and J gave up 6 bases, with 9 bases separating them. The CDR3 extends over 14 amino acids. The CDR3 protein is CASSVAGGSGELFF. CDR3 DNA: TGTGCCAGCAGCGTAGCCGGGGGATCCGGGGAGCTGTTTTTT.

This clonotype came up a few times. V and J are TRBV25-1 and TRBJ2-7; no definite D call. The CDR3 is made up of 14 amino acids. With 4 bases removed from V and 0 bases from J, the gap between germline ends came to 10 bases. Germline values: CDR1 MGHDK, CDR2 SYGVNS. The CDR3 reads CASSGTASSYEQYF. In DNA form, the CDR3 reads TGTGCCAGCAGTGGTACCGCGAGCTCCTACGAGCAGTACTTC.

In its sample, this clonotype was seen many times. CDR3 in amino acids: CSTWTDSDEQYF. The DNA for the CDR3 is TGCAGCACCTGGACCGATTCGGACGAGCAGTACTTC. The rearrangement uses TRBV29-1 and TRBJ2-7, with unresolved D. Germline CDR1 SQVTM, CDR2 ANQGSEA. The CDR3 totals 12 residues. V dropped 8 bases and J dropped 5 bases, with 16 bases sitting between them.

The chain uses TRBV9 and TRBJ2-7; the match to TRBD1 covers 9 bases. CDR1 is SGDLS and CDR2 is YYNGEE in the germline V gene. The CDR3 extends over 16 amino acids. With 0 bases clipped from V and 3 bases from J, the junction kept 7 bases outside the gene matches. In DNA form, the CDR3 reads TGTGCCAGCAGCGTAGCGGGGACAGGGTCCCTCTACGAGCAGTACTTC. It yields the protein CASSVAGTGSLYEQYF.

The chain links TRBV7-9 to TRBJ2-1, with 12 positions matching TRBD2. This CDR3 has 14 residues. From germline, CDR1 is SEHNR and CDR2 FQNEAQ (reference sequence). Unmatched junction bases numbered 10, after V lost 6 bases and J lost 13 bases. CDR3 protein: CASSFLAGGPRQFF. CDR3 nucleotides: TGTGCCAGCAGTTTTCTAGCGGGGGGGCCAAGACAGTTCTTC.

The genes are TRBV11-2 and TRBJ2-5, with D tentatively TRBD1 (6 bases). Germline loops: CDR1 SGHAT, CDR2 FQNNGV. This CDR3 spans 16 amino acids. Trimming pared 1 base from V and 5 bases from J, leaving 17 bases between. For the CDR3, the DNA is TGTGCCAGCAGCTTAGTGGTAGGGGGTTATTTCGAGACCCAGTACTTC. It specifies CASSLVVGGYFETQYF.

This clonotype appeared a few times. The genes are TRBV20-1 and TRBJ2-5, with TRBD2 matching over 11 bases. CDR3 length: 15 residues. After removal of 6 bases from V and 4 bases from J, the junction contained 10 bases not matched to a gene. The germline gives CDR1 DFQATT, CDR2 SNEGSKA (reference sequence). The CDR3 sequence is CSATELAGVLETQYF. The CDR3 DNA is TGCAGTGCGACCGAACTAGCGGGGGTTTTAGAGACCCAGTACTTC.

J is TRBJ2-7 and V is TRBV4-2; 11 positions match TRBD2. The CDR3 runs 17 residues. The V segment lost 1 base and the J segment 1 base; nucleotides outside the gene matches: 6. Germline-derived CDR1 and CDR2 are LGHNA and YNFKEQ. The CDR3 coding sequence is TGTGCCAGCAGCCAAGTGGCTAGCGGGGGGTCATCCTACGAGCAGTACTTC. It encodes CASSQVASGGSSYEQYF.

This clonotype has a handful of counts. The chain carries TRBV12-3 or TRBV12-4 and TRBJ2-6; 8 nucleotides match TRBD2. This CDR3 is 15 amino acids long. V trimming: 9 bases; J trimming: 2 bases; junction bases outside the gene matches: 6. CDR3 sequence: CASARGGPGANVLTF. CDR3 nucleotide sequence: TGTGCCAGTGCCCGGGGGGGCCCTGGGGCCAACGTCCTGACTTTC.